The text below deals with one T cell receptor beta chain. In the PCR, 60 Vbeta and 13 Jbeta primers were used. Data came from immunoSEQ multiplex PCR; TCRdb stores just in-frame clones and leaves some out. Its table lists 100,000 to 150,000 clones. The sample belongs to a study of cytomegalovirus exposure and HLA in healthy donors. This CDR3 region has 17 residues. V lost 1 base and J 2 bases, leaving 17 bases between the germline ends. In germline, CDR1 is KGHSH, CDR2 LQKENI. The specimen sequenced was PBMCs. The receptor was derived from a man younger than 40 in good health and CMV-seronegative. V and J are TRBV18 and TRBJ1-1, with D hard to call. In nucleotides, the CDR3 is TGTGCCAGCTCACCACGCGGACTAGGAGGACCTAACACTGAAGCTTTCTTT. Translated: CASSPRGLGGPNTEAFF.